These 19 T cell receptor beta chains share one sample of origin, sequenced in a study of cytomegalovirus exposure and HLA in healthy donors. The PCR ran on 60 Vbeta and 13 Jbeta primers. Clones were read by immunoSEQ multiplex PCR, and TCRdb kept only the in-frame ones, dropping some. This sample has over 150,000 clones, with 79% found just once. Material: PBMCs. These receptors originate from a man in his forties or fifties in good health and CMV-seronegative.

This chain joins TRBV6-5 and TRBJ2-1; 8 bases agree with TRBD2. Looked up from germline, CDR1 is MNHEY and CDR2 is SVGAGI. The J segment lost 3 bases and the V segment lost 6 bases, leaving 4 bases of the junction unmatched. This CDR3 spans 14 amino acids. This CDR3 reads CASRVSGSYNEQFF. The DNA of the CDR3 is TGTGCCAGCAGAGTCAGCGGGAGCTACAATGAGCAGTTCTTC.

This chain uses TRBV28 with TRBJ2-7; 9 nucleotides line up with TRBD2. The CDR3 runs 14 residues. The germline V gene encodes CDR1 MDHEN and CDR2 SYDVKM. With V trimmed by 9 bases and J by 2 bases, 8 bases remained unmatched. For the CDR3, the DNA is TGTGCCAGTGGGGGGGCGGGAGGGCCCTACGAGCAGTACTTC. Translating it yields CASGGAGGPYEQYF.

In its sample, this clone was seen a few times. The chain is built from TRBV5-1 and TRBJ2-5; TRBD2 matches 9 bases. The J segment lost 7 bases and the V segment lost 4 bases, leaving 17 bases of the junction unmatched. Germline CDR1 reads SGHRS; CDR2 reads YFSETQ. The CDR3 runs to 17 residues. In DNA, the CDR3 is TGCGCCAGCAGCGGCCGGAGAGCGGGAGGTGATGGCGGGACCCAGTACTTC. Amino acid sequence: CASSGRRAGGDGGTQYF.

The genes are TRBV14 and TRBJ2-5, with D possibly TRBD1 on 6 matching bases. The DNA end favors TRBJ2-7, so the J call may be wrong. The CDR3 contains 14 residues. Germline V gene sequence: CDR1 SGHDN, CDR2 FVKESK. Here the CDR3 reads CASSQDLRDNEQYF. The CDR3, as DNA: TGTGCCAGCAGCCAAGATTTGAGGGACAACGAGCAGTACTTC.

The genes are TRBV30 and TRBJ1-5; TRBD1 aligns across 8 bases. This CDR3 is built from 15 residues. Germline lookup yields CDR1 GTSNPN and CDR2 SVGIG (reference sequence). Germline trimming cut 1 base from V and 6 bases from J; bases unmatched to any gene: 8. The chain's CDR3 is CAWSAISGTGQPQHF. The CDR3 nucleotides are TGTGCCTGGAGTGCCATATCCGGGACAGGTCAGCCCCAGCATTTT. Variable domain in full (rest from reference TRBV30 and TRBJ1-5): SQTIHQWPATLVQPVGSPLSLECTVEGTSNPNLYWYRQAAGRGLQLLFYSVGIGQISSEVPQNLSASRPQDRQFILSSKKLLLSDSGFYLCAWSAISGTGQPQHFGDGTRLSIL.

The genes are TRBV6-1 and TRBJ1-1, with no clear D. The CDR3 loop spans 15 amino acids. CDR1 MNHNS and CDR2 SASEGT come from the germline V gene. V was shortened by 7 bases and J by 0 bases, with 15 bases between the two germline ends. This chain's CDR3 is CASILLAGMNTEAFF. For the CDR3, the DNA is TGTGCCAGCATCCTATTGGCAGGAATGAACACTGAAGCTTTCTTT.

The chain recombines TRBV18 with TRBJ2-7; 7 bases align to TRBD2. V shed 4 bases and J 3 bases; nucleotides not matched to a gene: 15. The CDR3 has 17 residues. Germline-derived CDR1 and CDR2 are KGHSH and LQKENI. The CDR3: CASSRTASGDGFYEQYF. The CDR3, as DNA: TGTGCCAGCTCACGAACGGCTAGCGGTGATGGGTTCTACGAGCAGTACTTC.

CDR3 coding DNA: TGTGCCAGCAGCTTAGCCGCCGAGAGGAGAAAACTGTTTTTT. This translates into CASSLAAERRKLFF. The chain uses TRBV7-9 and TRBJ1-4, with D uncertain. This CDR3 has 14 amino acids. Per germline, CDR1 SEHNR and CDR2 FQNEAQ (reference sequence). V shed 0 bases and J shed 10 bases, with 12 bases lying between them.

V and J are TRBV6-1 and TRBJ1-5; maybe TRBD1 (5 bases). V gave up 2 bases and J gave up 2 bases, with 16 bases separating them. Germline V gene sequence: CDR1 MNHNS, CDR2 SASEGT. The CDR3 covers 17 residues. CDR3 residues: CASSERGVPVGNQPQHF. CDR3 coding DNA: TGTGCCAGCAGTGAACGGGGGGTCCCGGTAGGCAATCAGCCCCAGCATTTT.

The sample holds a few counts of this clone. It is likely a read error, because the conserved phenylalanine at the end of the CDR3 is missing. No DNA is shown, since the ends of the CDR3 on it are uncertain; the CDR3 is the one TCRdb lists. V and J are TRBV29-1 and TRBJ2-6; the table calls TRBD1, which could not be checked here. Including both end residues, the CDR3 is 10 amino acids long. Germline CDR1 SQVTM, CDR2 ANQGSEA. Here the CDR3 reads CSLIKGQGAS.

The genes are TRBV18 and TRBJ2-1, with 7 bases that match TRBD2. The germline V gene encodes CDR1 KGHSH and CDR2 LQKENI. The CDR3 has 13 amino acids. Trimming took 5 bases from V and 4 from J; bases not matched to a gene: 2. The CDR3 region has the DNA TGTGCCAGCTCAACCGGGAGGTACAATGAGCAGTTCTTC. It specifies CASSTGRYNEQFF.

V gene TRBV9 combines with J gene TRBJ1-1; no firm D call. Trimming left V 1 base short and J 4 bases short, with 17 bases between. The germline gives CDR1 SGDLS, CDR2 YYNGEE. CDR3 length equals 16 residues. Written as DNA, the CDR3 is TGTGCCAGCAGCGTAATTACGGGAGGCCCCAGCACTGAAGCTTTCTTT. Translated, it gives CASSVITGGPSTEAFF.

This clone was picked up one time. The chain carries TRBV11-2 and TRBJ2-7; maybe TRBD2 (6 bases). The CDR3 has 15 residues. Deletions cut 5 bases from V and 4 bases from J, with 18 bases between. Germline V gene sequence: CDR1 SGHAT, CDR2 FQNNGV. In DNA, the CDR3 is TGTGCCAGCAGCGCCCTGGGACTCCAAGGGTACGAGCAGTACTTC. Amino acids: CASSALGLQGYEQYF.

This chain joins TRBV27 and TRBJ2-3, with D perhaps matching TRBD2 (5 bases). Germline V gene lookup returns CDR1 MNHEY and CDR2 SMNVEV (reference sequence). Trimming removed 5 bases at V and 4 bases at J, with 22 bases between. This CDR3 comprises 17 residues. The CDR3 nucleotides are TGTGCCAGCAGTCCCCGGTTCGCGGGCTCGAGGGCAGATACGCAGTATTTT. Its protein product is CASSPRFAGSRADTQYF.

V is TRBV5-5 and J is TRBJ2-3; D ambiguous. V shed 0 bases and J shed 2 bases, with 7 bases lying between them. The germline CDR1 and CDR2 sequences are SGHKS and YYEKEE (reference sequence). The length of the CDR3 is 14 residues. The CDR3 is CASSLDLATDTQYF. The CDR3 coding sequence is TGTGCCAGCAGCTTGGATCTGGCCACAGATACGCAGTATTTT.

The chain is built from TRBV5-1 and TRBJ2-7, with D perhaps matching TRBD2 (6 bases). V dropped 5 bases and J dropped 5 bases, with 14 bases sitting between them. Per germline, CDR1 SGHRS and CDR2 YFSETQ. The CDR3 runs to 13 residues. The CDR3 DNA reads as TGCGCCAGCAGGTCGGGACTGCTTCACGAGCAGTACTTC. Its protein is CASRSGLLHEQYF.

This sequence joins TRBV15 and TRBJ2-5; no reliable D call. The V and J ends lost 0 bases and 3 bases respectively, with 8 bases between them. This CDR3 has 14 residues. Germline V CDR1 and CDR2: LNHNV, YYDKDF (reference sequence). CDR3 residues: CATSRDRGKETQYF. Here the CDR3 DNA reads TGTGCCACCAGCAGAGATCGCGGCAAAGAGACCCAGTACTTC.

The chain couples TRBV11-3 to TRBJ1-1, with 7 bases aligning to TRBD1. Trimming cost V 4 bases and J 8 bases; bases outside gene matches: 4. CDR3 length equals 12 residues. Germline CDR1 is SGHNT and CDR2 is YENEEA. In nucleotides, the CDR3 is TGTGCCAGCAGCTCGACAGGGCAAGAAGCTTTCTTT. It translates to CASSSTGQEAFF. The full variable domain, completed using reference TRBV11-3 and TRBJ1-1, is EAGVVQSPRYKIIEKKQPVAFWCNPISGHNTLYWYLQNLGQGPELLIRYENEEAVDDSQLPKDRFSAERLKGVDSTLKIQPAELGDSAVYLCASSSTGQEAFFGQGTRLTVV.

This chain links TRBV11-3 with TRBJ2-2, with 9 bases lining up with TRBD1. Trimming removed 5 bases from V and 1 base from J; junction bases left unmatched: 2. Germline lookup yields CDR1 SGHNT and CDR2 YENEEA. CDR3 size: 15 residues. DNA for the CDR3: TGTGCCAGCAGCCCGGGACAGGGGAACACCGGGGAGCTGTTTTTT. This translates into CASSPGQGNTGELFF.